This T cell receptor (beta chain) was found in a study of cytomegalovirus exposure and HLA in healthy donors. The PCR ran on 60 Vbeta and 13 Jbeta primers. The method was immunoSEQ multiplex PCR; TCRdb's version includes in-frame clones alone and lacks a portion of them. The table has about 120,000 clones, 80% to 85% seen once; the top ten hold 2% to 2.5%. This clone was seen more than once but under ten times. The antigen is undetermined. The study's findings and limits: By a later analysis, the bulk of CMV-associated TCR beta chains appeared HLA-restricted. A missense variant in DCLRE1C was later tied to TCR beta V- and J-gene trimming.

Sample: PBMCs. This clonotype originated in a young man in good health and CMV-seronegative.

Here the CDR3 DNA reads TGTGCCAGCAGGCTTGACAGGGAATCCTTCTACGAGCAGTACTTC. It translates to CASRLDRESFYEQYF. The J gene is TRBJ2-7, the V gene TRBV6-1; 7 bases agree with TRBD1. This CDR3 contains 15 residues. Germline lookup yields CDR1 MNHNS and CDR2 SASEGT. V was pared by 6 bases and J by 3 bases, with 11 bases of the junction left unmatched.